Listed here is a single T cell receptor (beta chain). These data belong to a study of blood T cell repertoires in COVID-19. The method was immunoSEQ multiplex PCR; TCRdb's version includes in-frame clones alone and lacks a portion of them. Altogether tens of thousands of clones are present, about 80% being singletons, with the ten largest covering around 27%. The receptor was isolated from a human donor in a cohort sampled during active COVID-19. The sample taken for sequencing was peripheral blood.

CDR3 coding DNA: TGTGCCAGTAGTAAGGAGGGCAGATCAGATGGCTACACCTTC. Its protein is CASSKEGRSDGYTF. This chain connects TRBV19 to TRBJ1-2; the D is unclear. V lost 4 bases, J lost 6 bases, and 15 bases lay in between. CDR3 length equals 14 residues. Germline values: CDR1 LNHDA, CDR2 SQIVND (reference sequence).